The 24 T cell receptor beta chains below all came from one sample that was sequenced in a study of T cells in Graves' hyperthyroidism and ophthalmopathy. RNA transcripts provided the source from which TCR beta CDR3 regions were amplified. First-round RT-PCR with HTBI primers amplified the TCR CDR3 region. MiXCR, run by TCRdb on the multiplex PCR reads, gives a single entry per CDR3 protein. The data show approximately 610,000 distinct CDR3 sequences, approximately 15% seen once. The specimen was blood. Every receptor here comes from a woman between 40 and 50 years old with Graves' ophthalmopathy.

This clonotype was recorded many times. The V and J genes are TRBV6-1 and TRBJ1-1; TRBD1 is a possible D gene (6 bases). This CDR3 has 14 amino acids. Trimming took 3 bases from V and 4 from J, leaving 12 bases between them. Looked up from germline, CDR1 is MNHNS and CDR2 is SASEGT. The CDR3 is CASSEVEGGTEAFF. The CDR3 DNA reads as TGTGCCAGCAGTGAGGTGGAGGGGGGCACTGAAGCTTTCTTT.

This clonotype occurred many times. The rearrangement joins TRBV7-2 to TRBJ1-1, with a possible D match to TRBD1 (6 bases). Germline V gene lookup returns CDR1 SGHTA and CDR2 FQGNSA. The CDR3 totals 14 residues. Trimming cost V 4 bases and J 5 bases, with 14 bases left between them. Written as DNA, the CDR3 is TGTGCCAGCAGCTCTATTACAGGGTGGACTGAAGCTTTCTTT. Translating gives CASSSITGWTEAFF.

This clonotype was seen more than once but under ten times. The chain combines TRBV27 with TRBJ2-2; TRBD1 matches at 9 bases. Germline V gene sequence: CDR1 MNHEY, CDR2 SMNVEV (reference sequence). This CDR3 is built from 14 residues. The J segment lost 6 bases and the V segment lost 4 bases, leaving 3 bases of the junction unmatched. CDR3 protein: CASSSGQGAGELFF. The CDR3 coding sequence is TGTGCCAGCAGTTCGGGACAGGGTGCCGGGGAGCTGTTTTTT.

This chain connects TRBV9 to TRBJ2-3; the match to TRBD2 covers 9 bases. This CDR3 region has 15 residues. Germline-derived CDR1 and CDR2 are SGDLS and YYNGEE. V trimming: 0 bases; J trimming: 1 base; junction bases outside the gene matches: 0. CDR3 sequence reads: CASSVGTSGTDTQYF. The CDR3 DNA follows: TGTGCCAGCAGCGTAGGGACTAGCGGCACAGATACGCAGTATTTT.

This clonotype was detected only a few times. The genes are TRBV24-1 and TRBJ2-1, with TRBD2 matching over 16 bases. There are 21 residues in the CDR3. V gave up 1 base and J gave up 2 bases; unmatched junction bases: 10. CDR1 and CDR2 (germline): KGHDR, SFDVKD. CDR3 coding DNA: TGTGCCACCAGTGATTTCCAGGGACTAGCGGGAGGGCCGGGGACCTACAATGAGCAGTTCTTC. Translated, it gives CATSDFQGLAGGPGTYNEQFF.

The chain uses TRBV6-1 and TRBJ2-5; the match to TRBD1 covers 10 bases. Germline V lookup: CDR1 MNHNS, CDR2 SASEGT. The CDR3 is 16 residues long. V was clipped by 9 bases and J by 5 bases; unmatched bases: 15. CDR3 amino acids: CASILDPGQGTETQYF. The CDR3 DNA reads TGTGCCAGTATACTGGATCCGGGACAGGGGACGGAGACCCAGTACTTC.

This sequence joins TRBV6-1 and TRBJ1-2, with D uncertain. V dropped 6 bases and J dropped 1 base, with 9 bases sitting between them. Germline CDR1 reads MNHNS; CDR2 reads SASEGT. The CDR3 is 13 amino acids. The CDR3 spells CASRVTDNYGYTF. DNA of the CDR3: TGTGCCAGCAGGGTGACCGATAACTATGGCTACACCTTC.

This clonotype was seen more than once but under ten times. The chain uses TRBV2 and TRBJ2-5, with D uncertain. Germline V lookup: CDR1 SNHLY, CDR2 FYNNEI. The CDR3 runs to 14 residues. Trimming shortened V by 4 bases and J by 0 bases, and 9 bases separated the two germline ends. The CDR3 region is CASSVSWNQETQYF. In DNA form, the CDR3 reads TGTGCCAGCAGTGTTTCATGGAACCAAGAGACCCAGTACTTC.

This clonotype occurred many times. V and J are TRBV29-1 and TRBJ2-2; 7 nucleotides align to TRBD1. Trimming took 5 bases from V and 1 from J; bases not matched to a gene: 4. This CDR3 has 14 residues. Germline V gives CDR1 SQVTM, CDR2 ANQGSEA. CDR3 in DNA: TGCAGCGTTTCCGGGACAGTGAACACCGGGGAGCTGTTTTTT. Protein product: CSVSGTVNTGELFF.

A few counts support this clonotype. V is TRBV6-4 and J is TRBJ1-4; D gene uncertain. CDR3 length: 11 amino acids. The germline gives CDR1 MRHNA, CDR2 SNTAGT. The V gene lost 5 bases and the J gene lost 8 bases, with 6 bases spanning the gap. The CDR3 protein is CASSSGEKLFF. The CDR3 DNA sequence: TGTGCCAGCAGTTCAGGCGAAAAACTGTTTTTT.

V is TRBV6-5 and J is TRBJ1-1, with 7 bases that match TRBD1. With V trimmed by 0 bases and J by 7 bases, 8 bases remained unmatched. Germline values: CDR1 MNHEY, CDR2 SVGAGI. This CDR3 region has 15 residues. In DNA form, the CDR3 reads TGTGCCAGCAGTTACTCGGAGGGGACAGCGAGTGAAGCTTTCTTT. Translating gives CASSYSEGTASEAFF.

This clonotype was observed at least ten times. V is TRBV7-8 and J is TRBJ2-7; 8 bases map to TRBD2. Germline V gene sequence: CDR1 SGHVS, CDR2 FQNEAQ. With 1 base clipped from V and 7 bases from J, the junction kept 12 bases outside the gene matches. The CDR3 length is 16 residues. The CDR3 region is CASSLVAGGGIGEQYF. The CDR3 bases are TGTGCCAGCAGCTTAGTCGCGGGGGGAGGAATCGGGGAGCAGTACTTC.

This clonotype was counted many times. The chain employs TRBV6-1 and TRBJ1-2, with 9 positions matching TRBD1. The germline CDR1 and CDR2 sequences are MNHNS and SASEGT. V lost 7 bases and J lost 7; bases outside the gene matches: 13. The CDR3 runs 15 residues. Written as DNA, the CDR3 is TGTGCCAGCAAAAGAAACACAGGGGGCGTAAGTGGCTACACCTTC. Translation gives CASKRNTGGVSGYTF.

This clonotype has only a few counts. V gene TRBV18 combines with J gene TRBJ2-2, with 7 bases that match TRBD2. Trimming removed 2 bases from V and 3 bases from J; junction bases left unmatched: 3. This CDR3 spans 15 amino acids. From germline, CDR1 is KGHSH and CDR2 LQKENI. This chain's CDR3 is CASSPGAGDTGELFF. The CDR3 DNA reads TGTGCCAGCTCACCAGGGGCGGGAGACACCGGGGAGCTGTTTTTT.

Many counts were recorded for this clonotype. This chain joins TRBV5-1 and TRBJ2-5; no clear D. The CDR3 totals 13 residues. Germline lookup yields CDR1 SGHRS and CDR2 YFSETQ. V shed 2 bases and J shed 4 bases, with 9 bases lying between them. The CDR3 coding sequence is TGCGCCAGCAGCTTAGGAAACAGAGAGACCCAGTACTTC. This encodes CASSLGNRETQYF.

There are many counts of this clonotype. The chain carries TRBV6-1 and TRBJ1-5; D is undetermined. Germline V CDR1 and CDR2: MNHNS, SASEGT. V lost 7 bases and J lost 10, with 14 bases in between. CDR3 length equals 12 residues. The CDR3 sequence: CASKTGNRPQHF. CDR3 nucleotides: TGTGCCAGCAAGACGGGGAATCGACCCCAGCATTTT.

This clonotype was seen a few times. V gene TRBV5-1 combines with J gene TRBJ1-2, with a weak D call TRBD1 (5 bases). Germline values: CDR1 SGHRS, CDR2 YFSETQ. The CDR3 length is 15 residues. Trimming removed 4 bases at V and 5 bases at J, with 18 bases between. CDR3 protein: CASSPRDGGVYGYTF. CDR3 bases: TGCGCCAGCAGCCCTAGGGACGGCGGGGTATATGGCTACACCTTC.

The J gene is TRBJ1-1, the V gene TRBV19; 7 nucleotides line up with TRBD1. The CDR3 is 13 amino acids. From germline, CDR1 is LNHDA and CDR2 SQIVND (reference sequence). V lost 4 bases, J lost 7 bases, and 6 bases stayed unmatched. Here the CDR3 reads CASSKQGYGEAFF. The CDR3 coding sequence is TGTGCCAGTAGTAAACAGGGGTACGGTGAAGCTTTCTTT.

This clonotype was recorded at least ten times. The chain recombines TRBV4-1 with TRBJ1-2, with D unresolved. This CDR3 is 14 amino acids long. Trimming left V 4 bases short and J 5 bases short, with 14 bases between. Per germline, CDR1 MGHRA and CDR2 YSYEKL. Here the CDR3 reads CASSLPDPPYGYTF. CDR3 nucleotide sequence: TGCGCCAGCAGCCTCCCGGATCCGCCGTATGGCTACACCTTC.

This clonotype appeared many times. V usage is TRBV11-1 and J usage is TRBJ2-7; 9 bases line up with TRBD2. The CDR3 totals 18 residues. Trimming at V came to 2 bases and at J to 6 bases, leaving 17 bases not matched to a gene. Germline-derived CDR1 and CDR2 are SGHAT and FQDESV (reference sequence). CDR3 sequence (DNA): TGTGCCAGCAGCTTACCGAGGGAAACCGGGACTAGCATGTTCGAGCAGTACTTC. It specifies CASSLPRETGTSMFEQYF.

There are many counts of this clonotype. The gene calls are TRBV11-1 and TRBJ2-2, with 8 bases lining up with TRBD1. Per germline, CDR1 SGHAT and CDR2 FQDESV (reference sequence). V lost 5 bases to trimming and J lost 0 bases; unmatched junction nucleotides: 8. CDR3 size: 17 residues. The CDR3, as DNA: TGTGCCAGCAGCGTCCCAACAGGGGGATCGAACACCGGGGAGCTGTTTTTT. Its protein product is CASSVPTGGSNTGELFF.

The V and J genes are TRBV28 and TRBJ1-1; no reliable D call. Between the trimmed V and J ends, which lost 6 bases and 3 bases, there was a span of 17 bases. The CDR3 runs to 15 residues. Germline CDR1 MDHEN, CDR2 SYDVKM. The CDR3 bases are TGTGCCAGCAGCTCCCCCCGAATGAGGGACACTGAAGCTTTCTTT. Amino acid sequence: CASSSPRMRDTEAFF. Combining the CDR3 with reference TRBV28 and TRBJ1-1 gives the whole variable domain DVKVTQSSRYLVKRTGEKVFLECVQDMDHENMFWYRQDPGLGLRLIYFSYDVKMKEKGDIPEGYSVSREKKERFSLILESASTNQTSMYLCASSSPRMRDTEAFFGQGTRLTVV.

As regards this clonotype: A read error may be the cause here, since a much bigger clone is one base away. The J gene is TRBJ1-1, the V gene TRBV6-1; D perhaps matches TRBD1 (5 bases). From germline, CDR1 is MNHNS and CDR2 SASEGT. The CDR3 runs 13 residues. CDR3: CVSWALRGTEAFF. CDR3 DNA sequence: TGTGTCAGCTGGGCTTTAAGGGGAACTGAAGCTTTCTTT.

This clonotype appeared many times. The J gene is TRBJ2-2, the V gene TRBV19; D unresolved. Trimming shortened V by 4 bases and J by 2 bases, and 11 bases separated the two germline ends. CDR3 length: 15 residues. The germline gives CDR1 LNHDA, CDR2 SQIVND (reference sequence). The DNA for the CDR3 is TGTGCCAGTAGTAAAGAGACAACAAACACCGGGGAGCTGTTTTTT. It specifies CASSKETTNTGELFF.